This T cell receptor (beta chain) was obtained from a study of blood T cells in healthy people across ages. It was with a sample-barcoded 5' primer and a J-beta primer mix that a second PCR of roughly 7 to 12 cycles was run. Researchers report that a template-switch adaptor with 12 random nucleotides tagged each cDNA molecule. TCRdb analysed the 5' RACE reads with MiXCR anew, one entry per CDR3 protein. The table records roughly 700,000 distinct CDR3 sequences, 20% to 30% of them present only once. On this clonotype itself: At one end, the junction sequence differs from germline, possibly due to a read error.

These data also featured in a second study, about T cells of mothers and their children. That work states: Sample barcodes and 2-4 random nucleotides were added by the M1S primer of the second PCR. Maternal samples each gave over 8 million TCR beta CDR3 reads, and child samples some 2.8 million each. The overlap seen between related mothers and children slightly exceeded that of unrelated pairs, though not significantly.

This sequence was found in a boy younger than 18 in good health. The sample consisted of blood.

The CDR3 here is CACRVMADTQYF. CDR3 in DNA: TGTGCCTGCAGAGTAATGGCAGATACGCAGTATTTT. The rearrangement joins TRBV12-3 or TRBV12-4 to TRBJ2-3; no definite D call. CDR3 length: 12 residues.